This is a list of T cell receptor beta chains from one sample in a study of T cell responses to AZD1222 COVID-19 vaccine. TCRdb keeps only in-frame clones here, not all; method: immunoSEQ multiplex PCR. The table lists more than 100,000 clones, 87% of them singletons. Sequencing used peripheral blood, obtained on day 0 of AZD1222 vaccination. The receptors come from an adult in good health. Both conserved end residues are part of each CDR3. The D gene is left open where the match is weak. A clone size is listed for some rows: how often the clone was seen (once, few, many), or a class if it is expanded.

J,V,D,size,CDR3,DNA
TRBJ1-2,TRBV9,NA,NA,CASTREYLANYGYTF,TGTGCCAGCACGCGGGAGTACCTAGCTAACTATGGCTACACCTTC
TRBJ2-1,TRBV6-5,TRBD1,NA,CAIGQGSSNNEQFF,TGTGCCATCGGACAGGGGAGTTCCAACAATGAGCAGTTCTTC
TRBJ2-3,TRBV24-1,NA,NA,CATSEQGPWDTQYF,TGTGCCACCAGTGAACAAGGGCCCTGGGATACGCAGTATTTT
TRBJ2-1,TRBV9,TRBD2,NA,CASSFAGTSGPVSEQFF,TGTGCCAGCAGCTTCGCCGGGACTAGCGGCCCAGTAAGTGAGCAGTTCTTC
TRBJ2-1,TRBV6-5,NA,once,CATIRVGRVDNEQFF,TGTGCCACCATCCGGGTCGGTAGAGTTGATAATGAGCAGTTCTTC
TRBJ1-4,TRBV7-2,NA,NA,CASSQRALNEKLFF,TGTGCCAGCAGCCAGAGGGCCCTGAATGAAAAACTGTTTTTT
TRBJ2-1,TRBV3-1/TRBV3-2,NA,NA,CASSQAALRGGRGNEQFF,TGTGCCAGCAGCCAAGCGGCCCTCCGGGGCGGGCGGGGCAATGAGCAGTTCTTC
TRBJ1-5,TRBV4-1,NA,NA,CASSQDHGNQPQHF,TGCGCCAGCAGCCAAGACCATGGCAATCAGCCCCAGCATTTT
TRBJ2-2,TRBV19,NA,once,CASSITGTGNTGELFF,TGTGCCAGTAGTATTACTGGCACGGGAAACACCGGGGAGCTGTTTTTT
TRBJ1-1,TRBV19,NA,NA,CASSIGVQEAFF,TGTGCCAGTAGTATAGGCGTTCAGGAAGCTTTCTTT
TRBJ1-6,TRBV27,NA,NA,CASSLGKHPVGDSPLHF,TGTGCCAGCAGTTTAGGAAAACACCCCGTGGGGGATTCACCCCTCCACTTT
TRBJ1-6,TRBV5-1,TRBD1,NA,CASSSGGTGGSPLHF,TGCGCCAGCAGCTCAGGAGGGACAGGGGGATCACCCCTCCACTTT